One T cell receptor beta chain is described in this entry. Its antigen is undetermined. This sample was taken from a study of a mutant IDH1 vaccine in newly diagnosed glioma. Germline assignment: CDR1 SGHTS and CDR2 YDEGEE. V gave up 2 bases and J gave up 3 bases, with 10 bases separating them. CDR3 length: 14 residues. Sequencing used immunoSEQ multiplex PCR; TCRdb keeps in-frame clones, though not all of them. The table lists 50,000 to 55,000 clones, about 65% of them singletons. Described time point: week 47, end of study. Mutant IDH1 20-mer peptide, at 300 ug, made up each vaccine dose, with topical imiquimod.

The TCR comes from a man aged 35 to 55 with glioma. Some clones in this sample may be carry-over from other donors' samples. The specimen was peripheral blood mononuclear cells (PBMCs), collected from a glioma patient whose treatment included an IDH1 peptide vaccine. The rearrangement joins TRBV5-8 to TRBJ2-3; D gene unclear. The CDR3 DNA follows: TGTGCCAGCAGCTTTTTATTAGCAACAGATACGCAGTATTTT. It yields the protein CASSFLLATDTQYF.